The clone carrying this T cell receptor beta chain was counted a few times. Its antigen is unidentified. The junction had 5 bases not matched to a gene; V was cut back by 2 bases and J by 2 bases. Germline assignment: CDR1 SGHTA and CDR2 FQGNSA. This CDR3 is built from 16 residues. The sample is drawn from a study of blood T cells in healthy people across ages. General study findings and limits: Greater diversity and more naive CD4+ cells were seen in long-lived donors than in aged donors. Unsorted PBMCs ruled out conclusive naive versus antigen-experienced comparison.

A sample-barcoded 5' primer and a J-beta primer mix were used in a second PCR of roughly 7 to 11 cycles. A tag from a template-switch adaptor with 12 random nucleotides marked each cDNA molecule. Sequencing of every sample gave 3 million or more CDR3-containing paired-end reads. Using its own MiXCR run on the 5' RACE reads, TCRdb lists one record per CDR3 protein. The sample contains 1.5 million to 2 million distinct CDR3 sequences, around 48% of which appear only once. The receptor was isolated from a woman aged 40 to 50 in good health. This rearrangement joins TRBV7-2 to TRBJ2-7; 11 bases match TRBD2. Sequencing was performed on blood. CDR3: CASSLYGSGGAYEQYF. CDR3 nucleotides: TGTGCCAGCAGCTTATATGGTAGCGGGGGGGCCTACGAGCAGTACTTC.